Each of the 6 T cell receptor beta chains below was sequenced from the same sample in a study of T cells in Graves' hyperthyroidism and ophthalmopathy. It was RNA transcripts that yielded the amplified TCR beta CDR3 regions. First-round RT-PCR with HTBI primers amplified the TCR CDR3 region. TCRdb reanalysed the multiplex PCR reads using MiXCR and keeps one entry per CDR3 protein. The table includes over 500,000 distinct CDR3 sequences, 12% to 15% detected once. The source material was blood. The receptors here all came from a middle-aged woman with Graves' hyperthyroidism.

This clonotype has at least ten counts. The rearrangement links TRBV20-1 to TRBJ2-5, with D possibly being TRBD1 (5 bases). Germline V gene sequence: CDR1 DFQATT, CDR2 SNEGSKA (reference sequence). The V and J ends lost 1 base and 4 bases respectively, with 10 bases between them. This CDR3 has 13 amino acids. CDR3 DNA: TGCAGTGCTAGAGGTCAGGGTCTAGAGACCCAGTACTTC. Residues: CSARGQGLETQYF.

This chain connects TRBV6-4 to TRBJ2-7; 7 nucleotides match TRBD1. CDR1 is MRHNA, CDR2 SNTAGT, per germline. The J segment lost 6 bases and the V segment lost 6 bases, leaving 20 bases of the junction unmatched. This CDR3 comprises 17 residues. The CDR3: CASRSTGTARTGSEQYF. CDR3 DNA: TGTGCCAGCAGATCGACCGGGACAGCACGGACTGGTTCCGAGCAGTACTTC.

This clonotype appeared a few times. J is TRBJ2-7 and V is TRBV11-2, with 7 nucleotides matching TRBD1. With V trimmed by 5 bases and J by 5 bases, 9 bases remained unmatched. CDR3 length: 14 amino acids. CDR1 SGHAT and CDR2 FQNNGV come from the germline V gene. The CDR3 bases are TGTGCCAGCAGCCCCTCGGACAGGAATAACGAGCAGTACTTC. Translated: CASSPSDRNNEQYF. Using reference TRBV11-2 and TRBJ2-7 for the parts outside the CDR3, the full variable domain is EAGVAQSPRYKIIEKRQSVAFWCNPISGHATLYWYQQILGQGPKLLIQFQNNGVVDDSQLPKDRFSAERLKGVDSTLKIQPAKLEDSAVYLCASSPSDRNNEQYFGPGTRLTVT.

This clonotype was picked up many times. The V and J genes are TRBV20-1 and TRBJ2-7; TRBD2 matches at 8 bases. This CDR3 spans 14 amino acids. V shed 3 bases and J 5 bases; nucleotides not matched to a gene: 9. In germline, CDR1 is DFQATT, CDR2 SNEGSKA (reference sequence). This CDR3 is CSASGTRGSNEQYF. DNA of the CDR3: TGCAGTGCTAGTGGGACTAGAGGATCTAACGAGCAGTACTTC.

Many counts were recorded for this clonotype. The genes are TRBV2 and TRBJ1-2, with D possibly matching TRBD1 (6 bases). Germline V gene data show CDR1 as SNHLY and CDR2 as FYNNEI. V was cut by 6 bases and J by 2 bases, with 10 bases left in between. The CDR3 consists of 13 residues. CDR3 region: CASSMDSNYGYTF. The CDR3 nucleotides read TGTGCCAGCAGCATGGACAGCAACTATGGCTACACCTTC.

This clonotype was detected many times. The V and J genes are TRBV5-1 and TRBJ2-1; TRBD2 might be the D (6 bases). The CDR3 runs 17 residues. Per the germline V gene, CDR1 is SGHRS and CDR2 is YFSETQ. The V gene lost 4 bases and the J gene lost 3 bases, with 20 bases spanning the gap. The CDR3 sequence: CASSLGGSLTLYNEQFF. CDR3 DNA sequence: TGCGCCAGCAGCCTAGGAGGGAGCCTAACACTCTACAATGAGCAGTTCTTC.